This is a list of T cell receptor beta chains from one sample in a study of T cell changes during pregnancy in multiple sclerosis. Only in-frame clones appear in the TCRdb table, and some are missing; sequencing was by immunoSEQ multiplex PCR. The data contain some 99,000 clones, around 90% of them seen just once; the ten biggest clones take up about 2%. Specimen: peripheral blood, collected after pregnancy. The receptors shown here come from a female donor in good health, enrolled as a control in a pregnancy study. Each CDR3 is given with its conserved first and last residue. The order of the fields is D gene, clone size, V gene, J gene, CDR3 DNA, CDR3 protein. A D gene is named only where the DNA matches it firmly. For some rows the clone size is stated as once, few or many, or as a class when expanded; others skip it.

.	.	TRBV21-1	TRBJ1-5	TGTGCCAGCAGCAGTGAGGGAACCTTCTCCCATAGCAATCAGCCCCAGCATTTT	CASSSEGTFSHSNQPQHF
.	.	TRBV28	TRBJ1-4	TGTGCCAGCAGTTACCCTTTCATACAGGGTACTAATGAAAAACTGTTTTTT	CASSYPFIQGTNEKLFF
.	.	TRBV13	TRBJ2-3	TGTGCCAGCAGCTTAAGACACACAGATACGCAGTATTTT	CASSLRHTDTQYF
TRBD1	once	TRBV28	TRBJ1-1	TGTGCCAGCAGCCTCATACAGGGGGCCCTTCTGAGGAACACTGAAGCTTTCTTT	CASSLIQGALLRNTEAFF
TRBD2	.	TRBV25-1	TRBJ2-6	TGTGCCAGCAATGGGTACAGCACTAGCGCTGGGGCCAACGTCCTGACTTTC	CASNGYSTSAGANVLTF
TRBD2	.	TRBV19	TRBJ2-7	TGTGCCAGTAGTCCTAGCGGGGGCTACGAGCAGTACTTC	CASSPSGGYEQYF
.	.	TRBV2	TRBJ1-6	TGTGCCATTCAGGATTCGGGGTCACCCCTCCACTTT	CAIQDSGSPLHF
.	.	TRBV9	TRBJ1-5	TGTGCCAGCAGCGTAGGCTTGGGGGCATGGCAGCCCCAGCATTTT	CASSVGLGAWQPQHF
.	.	TRBV19	TRBJ2-3	TGTGCCAGTAGTATTGCGGGTACCACAGATACGCAGTATTTT	CASSIAGTTDTQYF
TRBD1	.	TRBV19	TRBJ2-5	TGTGCCAGTAGTATGGGGACAGGTTCGTGGGAGACCCAGTACTTC	CASSMGTGSWETQYF
.	.	TRBV19	TRBJ1-5	TGTGCCAGGGGGGGGGAGCTCGGGCCCCAGCATTTT	CARGGELGPQHF
.	.	TRBV7-9	TRBJ1-6	TGTGCCAGCAGCTCCAATCCGGGGGACGATAATTCACCCCTCCACTTT	CASSSNPGDDNSPLHF
TRBD2	.	TRBV19	TRBJ2-1	TGTGCCAGTAGTAAGGTCCTAGCGGGAGGCTACAATGAGCAGTTCTTC	CASSKVLAGGYNEQFF
.	.	TRBV20-1	TRBJ2-7	TGCAGTGCTAGAGTCGTGGCGGGGGCGTACTTC	CSARVVAGAYF
.	.	TRBV5-1	TRBJ1-2	TGCGCCAGCAGCTTGGCCCTGACTGAGGATGGCTACACCTTC	CASSLALTEDGYTF
.	.	TRBV28	TRBJ2-3	TGTGCCAGCAGTCCGAACGGACTATACACAGATACGCAGTATTTT	CASSPNGLYTDTQYF
.	once	TRBV25-1	TRBJ2-2	TGTGCCAGCAGTGAATGGTTAGGGGACGGGGAGCTGTTTTTT	CASSEWLGDGELFF